The 13 T cell receptor beta chains below come from one sample, sequenced in a study of T cell responses to AZD1222 COVID-19 vaccine. The assay was immunoSEQ multiplex PCR, and TCRdb's table has in-frame clones only and misses some. The sample has about 100,000 clones, about 82% seen once; the top ten hold about 1.4%. The sample was peripheral blood, taken on day 0 of AZD1222 vaccination. These TCRs come from an adult in good health.

V gene TRBV7-6 combines with J gene TRBJ2-7, with TRBD2 matching 11 bases. CDR1 and CDR2 from the germline V gene are SGHVS and FNYEAQ. The V and J ends lost 1 base and 2 bases, in that order; junction bases with no gene match: 19. This CDR3 is built from 21 residues. In DNA, the CDR3 is TGTGCCAGCAGCTTAGTAAGGTCCCAGACTAGCGGGGAACGCTCACCCTACGAGCAGTACTTC. Residues: CASSLVRSQTSGERSPYEQYF. Combining the CDR3 with reference TRBV7-6 and TRBJ2-7 gives the whole variable domain GAGVSQSPRYKVTKRGQDVALRCDPISGHVSLYWYRQALGQGPEFLTYFNYEAQQDKSGLPNDRFSAERPEGSISTLTIQRTEQRDSAMYRCASSLVRSQTSGERSPYEQYFGPGTRLTVT.

The V and J genes are TRBV6-5 and TRBJ1-5; D may be TRBD1 (5 bases). The germline V and J ends were trimmed by 8 bases and 4 bases, with 12 bases remaining between them. Per germline, CDR1 MNHEY and CDR2 SVGAGI. The CDR3 runs 13 residues. CDR3 in DNA: TGTGCCAGCGGAGGGGCTCTGAATCAGCCCCAGCATTTT. This sequence encodes CASGGALNQPQHF.

This clone was found once. V usage is TRBV11-3 and J usage is TRBJ2-7; maybe TRBD1 (6 bases). The germline V gene encodes CDR1 SGHNT and CDR2 YENEEA. Trimming stripped 4 bases from V and 4 bases from J, with 8 bases between. This CDR3 is built from 12 residues. In DNA form, the CDR3 reads TGTGCCAGCAGCTACAGGGCTTACGAGCAGTACTTC. It encodes CASSYRAYEQYF.

The chain couples TRBV5-6 to TRBJ2-7, with a tentative D call TRBD2 (5 bases). The CDR3 spans 15 residues. Trimming left V 0 bases short and J 2 bases short, with 12 bases between. From germline, CDR1 is SGHDT and CDR2 YYEEEE. The CDR3 sequence is CASSLVTRAAYEQYF. The CDR3 coding sequence is TGTGCCAGCAGCTTGGTAACGCGGGCGGCCTACGAGCAGTACTTC.

The rearrangement links TRBV5-1 to TRBJ1-3; unclear D gene. The V gene's germline CDR1 is SGHRS and CDR2 YFSETQ. The CDR3 is made up of 15 amino acids. Trimming stripped 0 bases from V and 4 bases from J, with 11 bases between. The DNA of the CDR3 is TGCGCCAGCAGCTTGGAAGGGTCGCGAGGAAACACCATATATTTT. Encoded protein: CASSLEGSRGNTIYF. Together with reference TRBV5-1 and TRBJ1-3, the CDR3 gives the full variable domain: KAGVTQTPRYLIKTRGQQVTLSCSPISGHRSVSWYQQTPGQGLQFLFEYFSETQRNKGNFPGRFSGRQFSNSRSEMNVSTLELGDSALYLCASSLEGSRGNTIYFGEGSWLTVV.

V and J are TRBV12-3 or TRBV12-4 and TRBJ2-7; TRBD2 matches 7 bases. J gave up 3 bases and V 3 bases, and 2 bases lay outside the gene matches. This CDR3 has 13 amino acids. The CDR3 DNA sequence: TGTGCCAGCAGTTTTACTAGCGACTACGAGCAGTACTTC. Translated: CASSFTSDYEQYF.

Remarks on this clone: The sample carries other DNA sequences with the same CDR3. The rearrangement links TRBV28 to TRBJ1-4, with D possibly TRBD1 on 6 matching bases. Trimming removed 5 bases from V and 4 bases from J, with 11 bases in between. The CDR3 extends over 14 amino acids. The V gene's germline CDR1 is MDHEN and CDR2 SYDVKM. The CDR3 sequence is CASSLGGSNEKLFF. The DNA of the CDR3 is TGTGCCAGCAGTCTAGGGGGGAGTAATGAAAAACTGTTTTTT.

The chain employs TRBV7-9 and TRBJ1-4; a possible D gene is TRBD1 (6 bases). V lost 6 bases and J lost 3, with 14 bases in between. The CDR3 spans 15 residues. Germline lookup yields CDR1 SEHNR and CDR2 FQNEAQ (reference sequence). The DNA for the CDR3 is TGTGCCAGCAGTTCGACAGGTCGCTCTAATGAAAAACTGTTTTTT. It is translated as CASSSTGRSNEKLFF.

The chain couples TRBV19 to TRBJ2-5, with D tentatively TRBD1 or TRBD2 (5 bases each). CDR1 is LNHDA and CDR2 is SQIVND in the germline V gene (reference sequence). The CDR3 is 14 amino acids. V was cut by 6 bases and J by 2 bases, with 13 bases left in between. The CDR3 loop is CASSEKGRQETQYF. In DNA form, the CDR3 reads TGTGCCAGTAGCGAGAAGGGACGGCAAGAGACCCAGTACTTC.

V and J are TRBV28 and TRBJ1-5; the match to TRBD1 covers 10 bases. This CDR3 contains 20 residues. Unmatched junction bases numbered 15, after V lost 4 bases and J lost 0 bases. Germline V CDR1 and CDR2: MDHEN, SYDVKM. The DNA for the CDR3 is TGTGCCAGCAGTTCACCCTTAATGACAGGGGGCGCGTATAGCAATCAGCCCCAGCATTTT. Its protein is CASSSPLMTGGAYSNQPQHF.

The chain carries TRBV24-1 and TRBJ1-4; 7 bases are shared with TRBD1. V lost 7 bases to trimming and J lost 13 bases; unmatched junction nucleotides: 11. This CDR3 is 13 amino acids long. Germline V CDR1 and CDR2: KGHDR, SFDVKD. CDR3 in amino acids: CATSQGEGRALFF. Written as DNA, the CDR3 is TGTGCCACCAGCCAGGGGGAAGGACGTGCACTGTTTTTT.

The rearrangement joins TRBV30 to TRBJ1-2; no clear D gene. This CDR3 comprises 13 residues. CDR1 is GTSNPN, CDR2 SVGIG, per germline (reference sequence). Deletions cut 3 bases from V and 5 bases from J, with 13 bases between. The CDR3 sequence is CAWRKESPYGYTF. In nucleotides, the CDR3 is TGTGCCTGGAGGAAGGAGAGCCCTTATGGCTACACCTTC.

A note on this clone: No conserved phenylalanine or tryptophan is present at the end of the CDR3, so a read error is the likely explanation. No DNA is shown, since the ends of the CDR3 on it are uncertain; the CDR3 is the one TCRdb lists. This chain connects TRBV25-1 to TRBJ2-4; the tabulated D call, TRBD1, remains unverified against the DNA. Looked up from germline, CDR1 is MGHDK and CDR2 is SYGVNS. With termini counted, the CDR3 has 10 amino acids. CDR3 residues: CASSAGTAVA.